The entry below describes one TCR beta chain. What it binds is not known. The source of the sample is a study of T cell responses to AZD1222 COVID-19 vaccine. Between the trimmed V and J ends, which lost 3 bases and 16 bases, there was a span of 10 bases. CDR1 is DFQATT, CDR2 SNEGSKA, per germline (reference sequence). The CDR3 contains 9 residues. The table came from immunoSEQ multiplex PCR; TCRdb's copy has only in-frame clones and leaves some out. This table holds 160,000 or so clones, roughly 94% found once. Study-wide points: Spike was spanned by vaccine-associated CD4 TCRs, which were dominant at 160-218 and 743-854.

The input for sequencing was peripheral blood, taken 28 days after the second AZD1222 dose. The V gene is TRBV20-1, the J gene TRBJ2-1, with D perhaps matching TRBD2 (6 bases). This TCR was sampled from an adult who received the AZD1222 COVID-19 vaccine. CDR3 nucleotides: TGCAGTGCTAGCCCGGGGGACTTCTTC. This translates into CSASPGDFF.